This paragraph reports one TCR beta chain. Its antigen remains unidentified. Only healthy Caucasians were included as donors. Unique molecular identifiers were present on cDNA, and template switching added a universal primer site. One entry per CDR3 protein, called by TCRdb with MiXCR from the 5' RACE reads. This sample has nearly 900,000 distinct CDR3 sequences, with around an eighth found just once. This specimen comes from a study of identical twins. Germline CDR1 and CDR2: MNHEY and SVGAGI. The CDR3 length is 16 residues. With 0 bases clipped from V and 2 bases from J, the junction kept 7 bases outside the gene matches. Whole-study results and caveats: High-abundance cord blood beta clonotypes had fewer insertions; memory repertoires showed none. Diverse VJ usage suggested most zero-insertion clonotypes were not invariant T cells.

The same data also contributed to another study, on yellow fever vaccine responses in identical twins.

The sequenced sample was PBMCs. This receptor was obtained from a woman between 18 and 29 years old in good health. The rearrangement uses TRBV6-5 and TRBJ2-7; TRBD2 agrees at 7 bases. CDR3: CASSYSSSGATYEQYF. The CDR3 DNA reads TGTGCCAGCAGTTACTCCTCCAGCGGGGCAACCTACGAGCAGTACTTC.